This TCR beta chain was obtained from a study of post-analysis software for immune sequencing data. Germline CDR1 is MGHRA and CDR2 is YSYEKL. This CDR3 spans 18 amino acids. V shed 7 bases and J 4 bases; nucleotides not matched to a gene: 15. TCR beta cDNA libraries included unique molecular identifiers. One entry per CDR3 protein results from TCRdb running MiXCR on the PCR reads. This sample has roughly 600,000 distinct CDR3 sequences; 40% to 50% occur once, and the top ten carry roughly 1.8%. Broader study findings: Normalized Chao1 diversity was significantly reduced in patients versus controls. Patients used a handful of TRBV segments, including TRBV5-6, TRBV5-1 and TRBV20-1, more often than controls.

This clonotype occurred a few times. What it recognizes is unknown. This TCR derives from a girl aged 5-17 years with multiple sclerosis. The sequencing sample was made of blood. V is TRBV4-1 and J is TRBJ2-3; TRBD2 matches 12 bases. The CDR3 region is CASTRGLAGIGISDTQYF. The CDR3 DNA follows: TGCGCCAGCACCCGAGGACTAGCGGGAATCGGGATCTCAGATACGCAGTATTTT.